The rows below give T cell receptor beta chains drawn from one sample of a study of graft-versus-host responses after intestinal transplantation. Their specific antigens are unknown. Data came from immunoSEQ multiplex PCR; TCRdb stores just in-frame clones and leaves some out. The table lists fewer than 55,000 clones, 90% to 95% of them singletons. This material consisted of unstimulated CD8+ T cells sorted from spleen or lymph node cells, taken before transplant. These receptors were collected from a human donor who was the organ donor for an intestinal transplant. The CDR3 runs from the conserved cysteine through the conserved F or W. The D gene is left open where the match is weak. Only some rows state a clone size, as once, few, many or a class for expanded clones.

j_call v_call d_call clone_size cdr3_nt cdr3_aa
TRBJ1-3 TRBV11-3 NA NA TGTGCCAGCAGCTTAATTTTGGGAAACACCATATATTTT CASSLILGNTIYF
TRBJ2-7 TRBV4-3 NA NA TGCGCCAGCAGCCAATTCCAACAGGGCCGGTATAGCTCCTACGAGCAGTACTTC CASSQFQQGRYSSYEQYF
TRBJ1-6 TRBV6-5 NA NA TGTGCCAGCAGCTCCCCCCGGGATTCGCGGTCACCCCTCCACTTT CASSSPRDSRSPLHF
TRBJ1-1 TRBV11-3 NA NA TGTGCCAGCAGCATTGACCCCCATGAGAACACTGAAGCTTTCTTT CASSIDPHENTEAFF
TRBJ1-4 TRBV5-4 TRBD1 NA TGTGCCAGCAGCCATGACAGGGGTAATGAAAAACTGTTTTTT CASSHDRGNEKLFF
TRBJ2-7 TRBV6-1 NA NA TGTGCCAGCAGTGAAGCGCCTCCCTACGAGCAGTACTTC CASSEAPPYEQYF
TRBJ2-6 TRBV29-1 NA NA TGCAGCGTTTACATACAAAGTCGGGCCAACGTCCTGACTTTC CSVYIQSRANVLTF
TRBJ2-1 TRBV5-1 NA NA TGCGCCAGCAGTTCGACCTACAATGAGCAGTTCTTC CASSSTYNEQFF
TRBJ1-4 TRBV2 NA few TGTGCCAGCCGTCCCGGCGGGCTTGATGAAAAACTGTTTTTT CASRPGGLDEKLFF
TRBJ1-5 TRBV27 NA NA TGTGCCAGCAGTTTAAAGTTGTCGGATCAGCCCCAGCATTTT CASSLKLSDQPQHF
TRBJ2-5 TRBV7-2 NA NA TGTGCCAGCAGCTTCGGCAGGGTGGGAGAGACCCAGTACTTC CASSFGRVGETQYF
TRBJ2-1 TRBV6-5 TRBD2 NA TGTGCCAGCAGTTATTTGCGGGGGGCTGAGCAGTTCTTC CASSYLRGAEQFF
TRBJ1-5 TRBV4-1 NA NA TGCGCCAGCAGCCAAGTCGTAGATTATAGCAATCAGCCCCAGCATTTT CASSQVVDYSNQPQHF
TRBJ2-5 TRBV7-9 TRBD2 NA TGTGCCAGCAGCTTTCCGGAGCGGGGCCAAGAGACCCAGTACTTC CASSFPERGQETQYF
TRBJ2-5 TRBV11-3 TRBD2 once TGTGCCAGCAGCCAAAACAGACTAGCCGAGACCCAGTACTTC CASSQNRLAETQYF
TRBJ1-1 TRBV27 TRBD1 NA TGTGCCAGCAGTTTAGGACAGGCTGCGGAAGCTTTCTTT CASSLGQAAEAFF
TRBJ1-1 TRBV14 NA NA TGTGCCAGCAGCCAAGGGACATCCTTGGAAGCTTTCTTT CASSQGTSLEAFF
TRBJ2-7 TRBV27 NA NA TGTGCCAGCAGTTTACTGAGGGACACTCCCTACGAGCAGTACTTC CASSLLRDTPYEQYF
TRBJ2-7 TRBV25-1 TRBD1 NA TGTGCCAGTACAGGGGCGAGCTCCTACGAGCAGTACTTC CASTGASSYEQYF
TRBJ2-7 TRBV9 NA NA TGTGCCAGCAGCGCACGACTAGACTCCTACGAGCAGTACTTC CASSARLDSYEQYF
TRBJ1-2 TRBV4-1 NA NA TGCGCCAGCAGCCAAGATAAGGGTGGGGATGGCTACACCTTC CASSQDKGGDGYTF
TRBJ2-7 TRBV11-2 NA NA TGTGCCAGCAGCTTAGCTGTCCAGGGGACGACCTACGAGCAGTACTTC CASSLAVQGTTYEQYF
TRBJ2-6 TRBV7-9 NA NA TGTGCCAGCAGCTTAGGCAGTATCTCTGGGGCCAACGTCCTGACTTTC CASSLGSISGANVLTF
TRBJ1-6 TRBV27 NA NA TGTGCCAGCAGTTTAGTTTCAGGAGTTAATAATTCACCCCTCCACTTT CASSLVSGVNNSPLHF
TRBJ2-5 TRBV5-1 TRBD2 NA TGCGCCAGCGGGACTAGCGGGGGGGCCGGGGAGACCCAGTACTTC CASGTSGGAGETQYF
TRBJ2-7 TRBV28 NA NA TGTGCCAGCAGCTCAGGGATCGCCTACGAGCAGTACTTC CASSSGIAYEQYF